This T cell receptor beta chain is from a study of early T cells in non-severe SARS-CoV-2 infection. The wider study: Sequencing of bulk RNA from unsorted whole blood was done, without chain pairing.

There are a few counts of this clonotype. Using its own MiXCR run on the 5' RACE reads, TCRdb lists one record per CDR3 protein. The repertoire holds approximately 84,000 distinct CDR3 sequences, with 13% as singletons. V was trimmed by 3 bases and J by 2 bases, leaving 8 bases between them. The CDR3 contains 13 residues. CDR1 is MDHEN and CDR2 is SYDVKM in the germline V gene. The chain recombines TRBV28 with TRBJ2-7; D gene ambiguous. The sample taken for sequencing was whole blood. The source of this sequence is an adult who was a healthcare worker with PCR-confirmed SARS-CoV-2 infection or an uninfected control (not recorded which). The CDR3 coding sequence is TGTGCCAGCAGTTTGAGGCAGCCCTACGAGCAGTACTTC. Its translation is CASSLRQPYEQYF.